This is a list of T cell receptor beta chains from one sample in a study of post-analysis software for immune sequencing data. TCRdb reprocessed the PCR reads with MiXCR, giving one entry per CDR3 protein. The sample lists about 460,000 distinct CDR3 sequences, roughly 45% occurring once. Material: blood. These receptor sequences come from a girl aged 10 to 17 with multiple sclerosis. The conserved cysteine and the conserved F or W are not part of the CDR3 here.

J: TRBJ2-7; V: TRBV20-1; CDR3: SLGTSRSYEQY
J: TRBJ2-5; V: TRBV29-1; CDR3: SVSRAQYQETQY
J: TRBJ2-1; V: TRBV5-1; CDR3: ASSSLAVKGYNEQF
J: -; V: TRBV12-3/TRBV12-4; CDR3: ASSPGGPVYEQY
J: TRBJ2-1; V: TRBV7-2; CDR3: ASSFLAVYNEQF
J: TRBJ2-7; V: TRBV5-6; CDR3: ASSSTATYEQY
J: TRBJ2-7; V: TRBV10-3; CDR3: AIGGNGTYYEQY
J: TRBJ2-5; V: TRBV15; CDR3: ATSIRTGSYQETQY
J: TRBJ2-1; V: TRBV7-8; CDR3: ASSLYGQDGYNEQF
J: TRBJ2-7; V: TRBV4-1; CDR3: ASSQAGIAASYEQY
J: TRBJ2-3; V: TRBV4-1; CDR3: ASSQARYGVEDTDTQY
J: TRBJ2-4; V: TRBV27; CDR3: ASSSGNIQY
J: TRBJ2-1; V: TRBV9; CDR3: ASSPGTGVYEQF
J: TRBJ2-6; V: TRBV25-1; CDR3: ASSGLSSGANVLT
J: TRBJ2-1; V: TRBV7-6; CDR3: ASSRAPWRGSNEQF
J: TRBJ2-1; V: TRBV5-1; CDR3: ASGVGLAGHKNEQF
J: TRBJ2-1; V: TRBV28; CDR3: ASSLNEQF
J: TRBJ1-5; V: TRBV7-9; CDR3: ASSRATGGWSNQPQH
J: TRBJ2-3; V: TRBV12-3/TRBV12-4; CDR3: ASSLSGVEY
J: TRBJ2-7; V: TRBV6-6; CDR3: ASSAGQGWTYEQY
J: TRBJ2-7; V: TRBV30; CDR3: AYSTGHYEQY
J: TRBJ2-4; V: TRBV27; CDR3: ASSLRAPSEQY
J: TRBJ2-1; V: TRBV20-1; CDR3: SARGTSGAADEQF
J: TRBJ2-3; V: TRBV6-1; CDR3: ASRTGLGTSSSADTQY
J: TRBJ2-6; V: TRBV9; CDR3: ASSVACVLT
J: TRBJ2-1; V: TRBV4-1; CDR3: ASSPRQVYNEQF
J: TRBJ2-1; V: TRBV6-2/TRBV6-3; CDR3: ASSYGGDEQF
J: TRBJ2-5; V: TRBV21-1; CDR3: ASSNGSSGRAYNEQY
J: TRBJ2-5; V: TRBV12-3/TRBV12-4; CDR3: ASSLTTGIGY
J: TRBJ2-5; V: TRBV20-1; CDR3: SARRLASQETQY
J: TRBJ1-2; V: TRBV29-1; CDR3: SVGVLDGYT
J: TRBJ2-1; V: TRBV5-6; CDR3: ASSDKRERSNEQF
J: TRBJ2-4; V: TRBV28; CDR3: ASSLGGQYTGEEQY
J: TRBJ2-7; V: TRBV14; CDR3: AGSTNREYGQY
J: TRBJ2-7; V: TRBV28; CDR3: ASSSTSGSPLEQY
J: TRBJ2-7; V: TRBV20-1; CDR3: SVLSYEQY
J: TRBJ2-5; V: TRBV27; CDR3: ASSFVQETQY
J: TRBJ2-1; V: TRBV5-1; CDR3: ASGRSGPYNEQF
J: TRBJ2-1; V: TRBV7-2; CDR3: ASSPNRGNEQF
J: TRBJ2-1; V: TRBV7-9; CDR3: ASSIPQATYNEQF
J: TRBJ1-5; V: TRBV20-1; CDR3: SARVHPGQGAYDNQPQH
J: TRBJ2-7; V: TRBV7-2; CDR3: ASSLVQREDEQY
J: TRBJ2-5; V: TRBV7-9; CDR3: ASSPGPSAQETQY
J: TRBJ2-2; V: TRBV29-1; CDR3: SVILDMKPGELF
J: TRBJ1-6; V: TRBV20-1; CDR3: SARETYSSPLH
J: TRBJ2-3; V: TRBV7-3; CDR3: ASSRTPAGTDTQY
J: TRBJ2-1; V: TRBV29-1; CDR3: SVRLAGSYNEQF
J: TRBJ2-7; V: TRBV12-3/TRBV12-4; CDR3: ASSPSMGGIATYEQY
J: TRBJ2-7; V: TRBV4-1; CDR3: ASSQAALAVYEQY
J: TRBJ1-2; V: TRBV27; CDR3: ASRPTTGAWSVAYGYT
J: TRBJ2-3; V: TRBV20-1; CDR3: SATGLAGPLDTQY
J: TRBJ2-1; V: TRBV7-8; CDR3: ASSFWADPSTTGNEQF
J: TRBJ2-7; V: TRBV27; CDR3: ASKEQGIYEQY
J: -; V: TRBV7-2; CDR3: ASSSYSRWDIQY
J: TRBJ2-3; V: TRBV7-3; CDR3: ASSPGLAASTDTQY
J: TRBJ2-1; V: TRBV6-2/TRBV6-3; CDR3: ASSQKPGLTWGDEQF
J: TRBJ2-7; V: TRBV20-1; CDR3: SASRPFQY
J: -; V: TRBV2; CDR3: ASKPKGRIEQY
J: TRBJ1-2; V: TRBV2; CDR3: ASSDVGGGYT
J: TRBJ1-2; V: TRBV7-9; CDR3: ASTSTGTDNLNVEGYT